The TCR beta chain described here comes from a study of blood T cell repertoires in COVID-19. Study at large: The United States, Italy and Spain provided the acute and convalescent COVID-19 samples. T cells, B-cell-depleted T cells, or PBMCs supplied cDNA or gDNA.

In the original processing: Cell counts per sample came from amplifying reference gene primers. Some clones are missing from TCRdb's copy, which holds only in-frame ones; the method was immunoSEQ multiplex PCR. V, J and clone size reflect that table, while D and trimming were determined from the DNA. The repertoire has fewer than 250,000 clones, approximately 91% of them found once; the top ten carry 0.72%. CDR3 length: 16 residues. Trimming at V came to 5 bases and at J to 2 bases, leaving 11 bases not matched to a gene. CDR1 is SGHVS and CDR2 is FQNEAQ in the germline V gene. The J gene is TRBJ1-1, the V gene TRBV7-8; 7 bases match TRBD1. The sequenced material came from peripheral blood. The clonotype comes from a man aged 35-49 years with acute or convalescent COVID-19. CDR3 amino acids: CASSLRDSILNTEAFF. The CDR3 coding sequence is TGTGCCAGCAGCCTACGGGACAGCATCTTAAACACTGAAGCTTTCTTT.